Listed here are 15 T cell receptor beta chains from one sample, sequenced in a study of shared clonotypes between healthy human individuals. CD8 cells regarded as naive lacked CD45RO, were positively chosen for CCR7, and omitted terminally differentiated effector memory CD45RA+ cells. Method: immunoSEQ multiplex PCR; TCRdb's copy keeps in-frame clones and lacks some. The data show roughly 2,000,000 clones, with roughly 93% seen just once and around 1.8% held by the top ten. Input material: naive CD8+ T cells from PBMCs. Receptors originate from a man between 18 and 29 years old in good health. Some clones in this sample may be carry-over from other donors' samples.

The chain recombines TRBV19 with TRBJ2-7, with 8 bases matching TRBD2. This CDR3 is 15 amino acids long. From germline, CDR1 is LNHDA and CDR2 SQIVND (reference sequence). V lost 3 bases to trimming and J lost 4 bases; unmatched junction nucleotides: 8. Here the CDR3 reads CASSISGGTNYEQYF. As DNA, the CDR3 is TGTGCCAGTAGTATCTCGGGAGGGACGAATTACGAGCAGTACTTC.

Regarding this clone: A read error may produce the germline difference seen at one junction end. CDR3 sequence (DNA): TGTGCCAGCAGTTTAAGGGGGACCCAAGATACCCAGTACTTC. Protein sequence: CASSLRGTQDTQYF. The chain carries TRBV28 and TRBJ2-5; a possible D gene is TRBD1 (6 bases). In germline, CDR1 is MDHEN, CDR2 SYDVKM. This CDR3 is 14 amino acids long. Based on the CDR3 plus reference TRBV28 and TRBJ2-5, the full variable domain is DVKVTQSSRYLVKRTGEKVFLECVQDMDHENMFWYRQDPGLGLRLIYFSYDVKMKEKGDIPEGYSVSREKKERFSLILESASTNQTSMYLCASSLRGTQDTQYFGPGTRLLVL.

V is TRBV29-1 and J is TRBJ2-7, with 14 bases that match TRBD2. The CDR3 covers 20 residues. V was clipped by 5 bases and J by 7 bases; unmatched bases: 25. Germline values: CDR1 SQVTM, CDR2 ANQGSEA. The chain's CDR3 is CSVIHGTGTSGRGPGREQYF. The DNA of the CDR3 is TGCAGCGTTATACATGGCACAGGGACTAGCGGGAGAGGTCCCGGTAGGGAGCAGTACTTC.

J is TRBJ2-5 and V is TRBV7-6, with TRBD1 matching 10 bases. The CDR3 is made up of 16 amino acids. V lost 8 bases, J lost 4 bases, and 13 bases stayed unmatched. CDR1 is SGHVS, CDR2 FNYEAQ, per germline. This CDR3 is CASDPAWTGGGETQYF. CDR3 in DNA: TGTGCCAGCGACCCCGCGTGGACAGGGGGGGGAGAGACCCAGTACTTC.

In the case of this clone: Other nucleotide sequences in the sample specify the same CDR3. The chain joins TRBV7-3 to TRBJ1-1; D perhaps matches TRBD1 (5 bases). V was clipped by 0 bases and J by 5 bases, with 10 bases between them. This CDR3 spans 14 amino acids. Germline lookup yields CDR1 SGHTA and CDR2 FQGTGA. The CDR3 region has the DNA TGTGCCAGCAGCTTAACCGGGGGAGGGACTGAAGCTTTCTTT. Amino acid sequence: CASSLTGGGTEAFF.

The rearrangement joins TRBV9 to TRBJ2-7, with 8 bases fitting TRBD2. The CDR3 totals 15 residues. J was trimmed by 8 bases and V by 3 bases; bases with no gene match: 13. Germline V gene lookup returns CDR1 SGDLS and CDR2 YYNGEE. DNA for the CDR3: TGTGCCAGCAGCGGCTCCTCGGGAGGGCCGAATCAGCAGTACTTC. Amino acids: CASSGSSGGPNQQYF.

This chain connects TRBV7-9 to TRBJ2-5, with a tentative D call TRBD2 (7 bases). The V end lost 7 bases, the J end lost 5 bases, and 23 bases lay between the germline ends. Germline V gene lookup returns CDR1 SEHNR and CDR2 FQNEAQ (reference sequence). The CDR3 loop spans 16 amino acids. CDR3 in DNA: TGTGCCAGCACCCACCCGAGGGGGGGCCGGGGGGAGACCCAGTACTTC. It specifies CASTHPRGGRGETQYF.

This rearrangement joins TRBV6-5 to TRBJ2-7, with D possibly matching TRBD1 (5 bases). Germline CDR1 reads MNHEY; CDR2 reads SVGAGI. Trimming took 0 bases from V and 7 from J, leaving 16 bases between them. The CDR3 is 15 residues long. In DNA form, the CDR3 reads TGTGCCAGCAGTTACTCGTCAGGGAATCTAGAAGAGCAGTACTTC. Its protein is CASSYSSGNLEEQYF.

The genes are TRBV9 and TRBJ2-1; TRBD2 matches 12 bases. CDR3 length: 17 amino acids. Germline-derived CDR1 and CDR2 are SGDLS and YYNGEE. J lost 4 bases, V lost 4 bases, and 9 bases had no gene match. CDR3 protein: CASSHRTSGDDYNEQFF. The DNA of the CDR3 is TGTGCCAGCAGCCACCGGACTAGCGGGGACGATTACAATGAGCAGTTCTTC. Complete variable domain (other parts from reference TRBV9 and TRBJ2-1): DSGVTQTPKHLITATGQRVTLRCSPRSGDLSVYWYQQSLDQGLQFLIQYYNGEERAKGNILERFSAQQFPDLHSELNLSSLELGDSALYFCASSHRTSGDDYNEQFFGPGTRLTVL.

This clone was recorded only once. The genes are TRBV19 and TRBJ2-1; no definite D call. Deletions cut 6 bases from V and 3 bases from J, with 12 bases between. Germline lookup yields CDR1 LNHDA and CDR2 SQIVND (reference sequence). The CDR3 is 14 residues long. Here the CDR3 reads CASRVRTHYNEQFF. DNA of the CDR3: TGTGCCAGTAGGGTGCGGACCCACTACAATGAGCAGTTCTTC.

The chain combines TRBV9 with TRBJ2-7; 11 nucleotides match TRBD2. Germline V CDR1 and CDR2: SGDLS, YYNGEE. Unmatched junction bases numbered 4, after V lost 4 bases and J lost 1 base. CDR3 size: 15 residues. CDR3 loop: CASSPIAGGSYEQYF. CDR3 nucleotide sequence: TGTGCCAGCAGCCCCATAGCGGGAGGGTCCTACGAGCAGTACTTC.

The rearrangement links TRBV6-5 to TRBJ1-6, with TRBD1 matching 9 bases. This CDR3 spans 14 amino acids. The J segment lost 9 bases and the V segment lost 4 bases, leaving 4 bases of the junction unmatched. The germline CDR1 and CDR2 sequences are MNHEY and SVGAGI. CDR3 residues: CASSSDRGFSPLHF. The CDR3 DNA reads TGTGCCAGCAGTTCCGACAGGGGGTTTTCACCCCTCCACTTT.

This chain joins TRBV28 and TRBJ1-5; the D is unclear. The CDR3 consists of 15 residues. Per the germline V gene, CDR1 is MDHEN and CDR2 is SYDVKM. The V and J ends lost 3 bases and 0 bases respectively, with 9 bases between them. The CDR3 sequence is CASSLSVVSNQPQHF. The CDR3 bases are TGTGCCAGCAGTTTGTCTGTAGTTAGCAATCAGCCCCAGCATTTT.

The chain has TRBV11-1 and TRBJ2-7; D gene unclear. Germline-derived CDR1 and CDR2 are SGHAT and FQDESV (reference sequence). The CDR3 runs 12 residues. With 3 bases removed from V and 4 bases from J, the gap between germline ends came to 7 bases. The CDR3 loop is CASSFIWYEQYF. CDR3 nucleotides: TGTGCCAGCAGCTTCATCTGGTACGAGCAGTACTTC.

The J gene is TRBJ1-5, the V gene TRBV27, with TRBD1 matching over 11 bases. CDR1 is MNHEY and CDR2 is SMNVEV in the germline V gene (reference sequence). The CDR3 has 18 residues. J gave up 0 bases and V 6 bases, and 10 bases lay outside the gene matches. The CDR3 sequence is CASRRGTGGAYSNQPQHF. DNA of the CDR3: TGTGCCAGCAGAAGAGGGACAGGGGGGGCCTATAGCAATCAGCCCCAGCATTTT.